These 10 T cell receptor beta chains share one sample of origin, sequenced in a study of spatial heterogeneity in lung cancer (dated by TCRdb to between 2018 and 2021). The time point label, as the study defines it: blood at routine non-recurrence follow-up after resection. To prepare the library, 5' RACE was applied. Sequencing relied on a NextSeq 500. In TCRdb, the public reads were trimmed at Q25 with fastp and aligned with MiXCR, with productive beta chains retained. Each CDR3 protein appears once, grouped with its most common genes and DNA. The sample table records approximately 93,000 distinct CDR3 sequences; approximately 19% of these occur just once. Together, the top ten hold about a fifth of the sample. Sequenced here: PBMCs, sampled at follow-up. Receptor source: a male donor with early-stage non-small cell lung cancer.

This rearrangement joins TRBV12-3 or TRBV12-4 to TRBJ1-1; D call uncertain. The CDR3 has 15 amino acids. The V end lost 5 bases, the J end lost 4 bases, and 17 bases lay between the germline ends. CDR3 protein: CASSASIGGSTEAFF. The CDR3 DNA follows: TGTGCCAGCAGTGCGTCAATAGGCGGGTCCACTGAAGCTTTCTTT.

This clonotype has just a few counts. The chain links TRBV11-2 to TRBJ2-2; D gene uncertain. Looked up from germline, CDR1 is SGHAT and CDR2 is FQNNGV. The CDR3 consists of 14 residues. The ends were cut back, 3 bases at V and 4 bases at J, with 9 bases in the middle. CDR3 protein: CASSFQITTGELFF. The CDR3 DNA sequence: TGTGCCAGCAGCTTTCAAATCACCACCGGGGAGCTGTTTTTT. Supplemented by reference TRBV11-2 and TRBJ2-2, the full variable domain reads EAGVAQSPRYKIIEKRQSVAFWCNPISGHATLYWYQQILGQGPKLLIQFQNNGVVDDSQLPKDRFSAERLKGVDSTLKIQPAKLEDSAVYLCASSFQITTGELFFGEGSRLTVL.

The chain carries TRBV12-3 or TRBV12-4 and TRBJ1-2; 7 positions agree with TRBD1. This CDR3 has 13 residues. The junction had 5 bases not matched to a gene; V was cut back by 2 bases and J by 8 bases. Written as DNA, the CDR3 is TGTGCCAGCAGTTTACCGGCAGGGGGAGGCTACACCTTC. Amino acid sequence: CASSLPAGGGYTF.

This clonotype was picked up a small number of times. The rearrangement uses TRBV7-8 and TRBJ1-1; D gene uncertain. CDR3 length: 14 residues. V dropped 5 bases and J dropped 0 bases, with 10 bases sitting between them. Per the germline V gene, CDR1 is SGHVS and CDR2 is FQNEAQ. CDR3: CASSLMVLNTEAFF. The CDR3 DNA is TGTGCCAGCAGCCTCATGGTTTTGAACACTGAAGCTTTCTTT.

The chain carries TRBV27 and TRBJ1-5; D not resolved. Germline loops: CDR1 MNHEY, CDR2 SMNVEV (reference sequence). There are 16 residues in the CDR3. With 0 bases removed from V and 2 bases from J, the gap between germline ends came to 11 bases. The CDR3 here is CASSLSDGGGNQPQHF. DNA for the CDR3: TGTGCCAGCAGTTTATCGGACGGAGGTGGCAATCAGCCCCAGCATTTT.

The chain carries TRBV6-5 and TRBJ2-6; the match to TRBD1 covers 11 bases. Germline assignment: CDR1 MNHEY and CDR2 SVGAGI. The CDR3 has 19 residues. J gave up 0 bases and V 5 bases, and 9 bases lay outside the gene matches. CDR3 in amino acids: CASSGSGQGATSGANVLTF. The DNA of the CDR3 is TGTGCCAGCAGTGGCAGCGGACAGGGGGCCACCTCTGGGGCCAACGTCCTGACTTTC.

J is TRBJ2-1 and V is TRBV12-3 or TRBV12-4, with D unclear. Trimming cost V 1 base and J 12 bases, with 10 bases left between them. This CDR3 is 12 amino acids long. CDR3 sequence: CASSLGVLGQFF. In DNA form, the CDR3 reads TGTGCCAGCAGTTTAGGGGTCCTAGGGCAGTTCTTC.

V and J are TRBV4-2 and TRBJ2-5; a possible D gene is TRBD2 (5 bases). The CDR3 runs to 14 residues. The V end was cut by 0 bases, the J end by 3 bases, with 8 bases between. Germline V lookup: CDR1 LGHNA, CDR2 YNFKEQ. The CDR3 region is CASSQDSGKETQYF. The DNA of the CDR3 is TGTGCCAGCAGCCAAGATTCGGGAAAAGAGACCCAGTACTTC.

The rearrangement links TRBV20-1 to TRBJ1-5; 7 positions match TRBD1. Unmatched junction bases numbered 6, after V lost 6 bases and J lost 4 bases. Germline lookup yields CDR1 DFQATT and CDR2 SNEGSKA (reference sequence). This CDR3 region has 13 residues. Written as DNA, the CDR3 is TGCAGTGCAATGGGACAGCTGAATCAGCCCCAGCATTTT. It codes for CSAMGQLNQPQHF.

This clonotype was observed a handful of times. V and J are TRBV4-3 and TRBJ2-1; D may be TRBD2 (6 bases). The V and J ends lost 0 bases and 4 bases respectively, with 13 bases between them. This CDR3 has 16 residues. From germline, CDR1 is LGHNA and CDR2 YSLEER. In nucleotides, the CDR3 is TGCGCCAGCAGCCAAGATATGGCGGGGCCTTACAATGAGCAGTTCTTC. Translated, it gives CASSQDMAGPYNEQFF.